The 20 T cell receptor beta chains in this list originate from one sample, sequenced in a study of PD-L1 blockade in urothelial cancer. Measured with immunoSEQ multiplex PCR; TCRdb has only the in-frame clones, and not every one. Among tens of thousands of clones listed, approximately 80% were seen once. This sample's time point: pretreatment peripheral blood. Material: PBMCs, obtained around atezolizumab (anti-PD-L1) treatment. Every receptor here comes from a man aged 40-49 years with urothelial cancer.

The V gene is TRBV28, the J gene TRBJ1-1; maybe TRBD1 (6 bases). Germline loops: CDR1 MDHEN, CDR2 SYDVKM. The CDR3 is made up of 15 amino acids. The V gene lost 3 bases and the J gene lost 8 bases, with 19 bases spanning the gap. CDR3 sequence (DNA): TGTGCCAGCAGTTTGAGGGCAGGGGTGGTCAGGGAAGCTTTCTTT. Translating it yields CASSLRAGVVREAFF.

The chain carries TRBV28 and TRBJ2-7; TRBD2 matches 13 bases. The ends lost 3 bases at V and 5 bases at J; junction bases unmatched: 10. The CDR3 extends over 17 amino acids. CDR1 and CDR2 from the germline V gene are MDHEN and SYDVKM. The CDR3 loop is CASSFTPGLAGEDEQYF. CDR3 bases: TGTGCCAGCAGTTTCACCCCTGGACTAGCGGGAGAAGACGAGCAGTACTTC.

V and J are TRBV20-1 and TRBJ2-7; TRBD1 is a possible D gene (5 bases). This CDR3 is 11 amino acids long. V was shortened by 5 bases and J by 4 bases, with 9 bases between the two germline ends. CDR1 is DFQATT, CDR2 SNEGSKA, per germline (reference sequence). DNA for the CDR3: TGCAGTGCTTATCAGGGTTACGAGCAGTACTTC. Translated, it gives CSAYQGYEQYF.

A few counts support this clone. V usage is TRBV4-2 and J usage is TRBJ2-1, with TRBD1 matching 8 bases. With V trimmed by 6 bases and J by 7 bases, 8 bases remained unmatched. CDR1 LGHNA and CDR2 YNFKEQ come from the germline V gene. The CDR3 contains 14 residues. The CDR3 loop is CASSPTDRGNEQFF. DNA of the CDR3: TGTGCCAGCAGTCCAACCGACAGGGGAAATGAGCAGTTCTTC.

The V and J genes are TRBV10-3 and TRBJ2-7; 8 nucleotides align to TRBD2. The CDR3 totals 13 residues. Trimming cost V 6 bases and J 3 bases; bases outside gene matches: 4. From germline, CDR1 is ENHRY and CDR2 SYGVKD. In nucleotides, the CDR3 is TGTGCCATCAGGCCCGGGACTAGCTACGAGCAGTACTTC. Its protein is CAIRPGTSYEQYF.

The J gene is TRBJ2-1, the V gene TRBV28; TRBD2 matches at 14 bases. This CDR3 has 15 residues. V shed 4 bases and J 10 bases; nucleotides not matched to a gene: 6. Germline CDR1 and CDR2: MDHEN and SYDVKM. The CDR3, as DNA: TGTGCCAGCAGTTGGGGACTAGCGGGAGTGAGAGAGCAGTTCTTC. Its translation: CASSWGLAGVREQFF.

The chain has TRBV4-1 and TRBJ1-1; D is perhaps TRBD1 (6 bases). The V and J ends lost 1 base and 1 base respectively, with 16 bases between them. The CDR3 is 17 residues long. Germline V lookup: CDR1 MGHRA, CDR2 YSYEKL. CDR3 residues: CASSQGILATGNTEAFF. Here the CDR3 DNA reads TGCGCCAGCAGCCAAGGGATTTTAGCGACAGGGAACACTGAAGCTTTCTTT.

The chain recombines TRBV28 with TRBJ2-7; no reliable D call. With 6 bases removed from V and 6 bases from J, the gap between germline ends came to 15 bases. CDR1 is MDHEN and CDR2 is SYDVKM in the germline V gene. The CDR3 runs 13 residues. As DNA, the CDR3 is TGTGCCAGCAGGGCTCCGTTCCCAGTCGAGCAGTACTTC. This encodes CASRAPFPVEQYF.

The genes are TRBV5-1 and TRBJ2-5; 14 nucleotides align to TRBD2. Trimming at V came to 4 bases and at J to 5 bases, leaving 7 bases not matched to a gene. The germline gives CDR1 SGHRS, CDR2 YFSETQ. CDR3 size: 16 residues. This CDR3 reads CASSPGLAGGRETQYF. DNA for the CDR3: TGCGCCAGCAGCCCCGGACTAGCGGGAGGTCGCGAGACCCAGTACTTC. The full variable domain, completed using reference TRBV5-1 and TRBJ2-5, is KAGVTQTPRYLIKTRGQQVTLSCSPISGHRSVSWYQQTPGQGLQFLFEYFSETQRNKGNFPGRFSGRQFSNSRSEMNVSTLELGDSALYLCASSPGLAGGRETQYFGPGTRLLVL.

The chain recombines TRBV28 with TRBJ2-3; D is uncertain. Looked up from germline, CDR1 is MDHEN and CDR2 is SYDVKM. Trimming pared 2 bases from V and 1 base from J, leaving 4 bases between. This CDR3 comprises 13 residues. The CDR3 coding sequence is TGTGCCAGCAGTTTACAGGGCACAGATACGCAGTATTTT. Encoded protein: CASSLQGTDTQYF.

The chain recombines TRBV30 with TRBJ2-1, with 15 bases fitting TRBD2. With 2 bases clipped from V and 10 bases from J, the junction kept 6 bases outside the gene matches. Germline CDR1 reads GTSNPN; CDR2 reads SVGIG (reference sequence). The CDR3 spans 15 residues. The DNA of the CDR3 is TGTGCCTGGAGTAAGTCGGGACTAGCGGGAGGCGAGCAGTTCTTC. Its translation is CAWSKSGLAGGEQFF. The full variable domain, completed using reference TRBV30 and TRBJ2-1, is SQTIHQWPATLVQPVGSPLSLECTVEGTSNPNLYWYRQAAGRGLQLLFYSVGIGQISSEVPQNLSASRPQDRQFILSSKKLLLSDSGFYLCAWSKSGLAGGEQFFGPGTRLTVL.

Here the CDR3 DNA reads TGTGCCAGCAGTCCCGCCCGGACAGGGACTCACGACGAGCAGTACTTC. Its translation: CASSPARTGTHDEQYF. V gene TRBV27 combines with J gene TRBJ2-7; TRBD1 aligns across 8 bases. CDR1 and CDR2 from the germline V gene are MNHEY and SMNVEV (reference sequence). The length of the CDR3 is 16 residues. V shed 5 bases and J 5 bases; nucleotides not matched to a gene: 14.

V usage is TRBV6-5 and J usage is TRBJ2-7, with TRBD1 as a possible D gene (6 bases). Trimming left V 0 bases short and J 3 bases short, with 15 bases between. CDR3 length: 16 amino acids. The V gene's germline CDR1 is MNHEY and CDR2 SVGAGI. The CDR3 sequence is CASSYSPGTFLYEQYF. CDR3 DNA sequence: TGTGCCAGCAGTTACTCACCCGGGACATTCCTCTACGAGCAGTACTTC.

This chain uses TRBV2 with TRBJ2-6; maybe TRBD1 (6 bases). The CDR3 is made up of 14 amino acids. Trimming took 9 bases from V and 0 from J, leaving 9 bases between them. Germline V gene lookup returns CDR1 SNHLY and CDR2 FYNNEI. The CDR3 sequence: CARGRGSGANVLTF. The DNA for the CDR3 is TGTGCCAGAGGCAGGGGCTCTGGGGCCAACGTCCTGACTTTC.

This chain uses TRBV5-6 with TRBJ1-5; no reliable D call. Deletions cut 1 base from V and 1 base from J, with 9 bases between. The CDR3 spans 15 residues. Germline V lookup: CDR1 SGHDT, CDR2 YYEEEE. The CDR3 region is CASSLRGPSNQPQHF. The CDR3 DNA reads as TGTGCCAGCAGCTTGCGTGGGCCGAGCAATCAGCCCCAGCATTTT.

The chain recombines TRBV30 with TRBJ2-7; maybe TRBD1 (6 bases). V lost 4 bases and J 6 bases, leaving 13 bases between the germline ends. Germline V gene sequence: CDR1 GTSNPN, CDR2 SVGIG (reference sequence). This CDR3 has 12 residues. The CDR3 loop is CAWTQGGREQYF. The CDR3 nucleotides read TGTGCCTGGACCCAAGGGGGTCGCGAGCAGTACTTC.

The chain carries TRBV4-2 and TRBJ2-2, with 16 nucleotides matching TRBD2. Trimming removed 4 bases from V and 0 bases from J; junction bases left unmatched: 8. Germline loops: CDR1 LGHNA, CDR2 YNFKEQ. This CDR3 has 20 amino acids. CDR3 region: CASSRKPGTSGRANTGELFF. The CDR3, as DNA: TGTGCCAGCAGCCGCAAGCCCGGGACTAGCGGGAGGGCGAACACCGGGGAGCTGTTTTTT.

V gene TRBV7-6 combines with J gene TRBJ1-1; D not certain. Between the trimmed V and J ends, which lost 5 bases and 1 base, there was a span of 8 bases. Germline CDR1 and CDR2: SGHVS and FNYEAQ. The CDR3 is 13 amino acids. The CDR3 region is CASSLSENTEAFF. CDR3 in DNA: TGTGCCAGCAGCCTCAGTGAGAACACTGAAGCTTTCTTT.

On this clone itself: The sample has other DNA sequences that encode this CDR3 too. This sequence joins TRBV5-1 and TRBJ2-5; TRBD2 matches 12 bases. With 4 bases clipped from V and 4 bases from J, the junction kept 5 bases outside the gene matches. CDR1 and CDR2 (germline): SGHRS, YFSETQ. The CDR3 covers 15 residues. Here the CDR3 DNA reads TGCGCCAGCAGCGTGACTAGCGGGAGTGGAGAGACCCAGTACTTC. It yields the protein CASSVTSGSGETQYF.

The chain is built from TRBV7-8 and TRBJ2-7; tentative D call: TRBD2 (5 bases). CDR1 is SGHVS and CDR2 is FQNEAQ in the germline V gene. The CDR3 is made up of 13 amino acids. V lost 3 bases and J lost 4, with 10 bases in between. CDR3 sequence (DNA): TGTGCCAGCAGCTTGAGAGGGCCGTACGAGCAGTACTTC. Translated: CASSLRGPYEQYF. The full variable domain, in which reference TRBV7-8 and TRBJ2-7 provide the parts outside the CDR3, is GAGVSQSPRYKVAKRGQDVALRCDPISGHVSLFWYQQALGQGPEFLTYFQNEAQLDKSGLPSDRFFAERPEGSVSTLKIQRTQQEDSAVYLCASSLRGPYEQYFGPGTRLTVT.